This T cell receptor (beta chain) derives from a study of blood T cell repertoires in COVID-19. At the level of the study: Sites in the United States, Italy and Spain provided acute and convalescent COVID-19 samples. PBMCs, B-cell-depleted T cells, or T cells provided the cDNA or gDNA that made up the material.

Authors' analysis steps: Scientists estimated how many nucleated cells there were by amplifying reference gene primers. Data came from immunoSEQ multiplex PCR; TCRdb stores just in-frame clones and leaves some out. The V and J calls and clone size come from that table; D and trimming were worked out from the DNA. The data hold about 71,000 clones, with 86% observed a single time. Germline V gives CDR1 SNHLY, CDR2 FYNNEI. The V gene lost 7 bases and the J gene lost 4 bases, with 16 bases spanning the gap. This CDR3 region has 14 residues. The rearrangement uses TRBV2 and TRBJ1-2, with D possibly being TRBD1 (5 bases). Sequenced input: peripheral blood. This clonotype was obtained from a man aged 25-45 years with acute or convalescent COVID-19. As DNA, the CDR3 is TGTGCCAGCATCTCTGGGGGGAACCTCTATGGCTACACCTTC. Its protein is CASISGGNLYGYTF.